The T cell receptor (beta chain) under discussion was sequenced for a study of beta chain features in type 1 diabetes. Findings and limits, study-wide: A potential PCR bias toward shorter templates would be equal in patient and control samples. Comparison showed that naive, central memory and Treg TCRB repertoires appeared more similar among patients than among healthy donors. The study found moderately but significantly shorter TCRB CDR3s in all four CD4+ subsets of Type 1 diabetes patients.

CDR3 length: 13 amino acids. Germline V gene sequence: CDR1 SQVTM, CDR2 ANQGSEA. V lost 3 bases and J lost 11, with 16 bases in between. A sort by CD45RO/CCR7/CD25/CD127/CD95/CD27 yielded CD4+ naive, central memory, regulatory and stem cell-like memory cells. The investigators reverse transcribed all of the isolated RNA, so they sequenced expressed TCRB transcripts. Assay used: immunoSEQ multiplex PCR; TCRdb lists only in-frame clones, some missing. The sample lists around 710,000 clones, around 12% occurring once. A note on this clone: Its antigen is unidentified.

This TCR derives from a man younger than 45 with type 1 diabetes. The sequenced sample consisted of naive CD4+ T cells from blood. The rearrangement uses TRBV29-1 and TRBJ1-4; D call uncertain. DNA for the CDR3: TGCAGCGTTGAGGTCCGGCAAAAGTCGAAACTGTTTTTT. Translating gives CSVEVRQKSKLFF.